The 9 T cell receptor beta chains given below trace back to one sample, sequenced in a study of beta chain features in type 1 diabetes. What was sequenced were expressed TCRB transcripts, since all of the isolated RNA had been reverse transcribed. Assay: immunoSEQ multiplex PCR; the TCRdb copy retains only in-frame clones and omits some. The sample lists 300,000 to 450,000 clones, roughly a fifth occurring once. The specimen was naive CD4+ T cells from blood. The origin of the receptors is a woman between 18 and 29 years old in good health.

V and J are TRBV10-2 and TRBJ1-2; D gene ambiguous. V was cut by 2 bases and J by 0 bases, with 7 bases left in between. This CDR3 is built from 14 residues. Germline V lookup: CDR1 WSHSY, CDR2 SAAADI. The chain's CDR3 is CASSEREANYGYTF. In DNA, the CDR3 is TGCGCCAGCAGTGAGAGAGAAGCTAACTATGGCTACACCTTC.

This chain uses TRBV7-9 with TRBJ1-2; D is unresolved. There are 13 residues in the CDR3. Germline assignment: CDR1 SEHNR and CDR2 FQNEAQ (reference sequence). Deletions cut 3 bases from V and 2 bases from J, with 7 bases between. The CDR3 DNA follows: TGTGCCAGCAGCTTTGGGCAGAACTATGGCTACACCTTC. This encodes CASSFGQNYGYTF.

This clone came up a few times. The rearrangement uses TRBV29-1 and TRBJ1-5; a possible D gene is TRBD1 (6 bases). The V end was cut by 4 bases, the J end by 4 bases, with 17 bases between. Germline V gene lookup returns CDR1 SQVTM and CDR2 ANQGSEA. The CDR3 is 15 amino acids. Written as DNA, the CDR3 is TGCAGCGTTGCCCAGGCGGGGGGGCGGAATCAGCCCCAGCATTTT. It yields the protein CSVAQAGGRNQPQHF. The full variable domain, in which reference TRBV29-1 and TRBJ1-5 provide the parts outside the CDR3, is SAVISQKPSRDICQRGTSLTIQCQVDSQVTMMFWYRQQPGQSLTLIATANQGSEATYESGFVIDKFPISRPNLTFSTLTVSNMSPEDSSIYLCSVAQAGGRNQPQHFGDGTRLSIL.

The V and J genes are TRBV11-2 and TRBJ1-2; 9 bases fit TRBD1. The V segment lost 4 bases and the J segment 8 bases; nucleotides outside the gene matches: 11. The CDR3 covers 15 residues. Germline V gives CDR1 SGHAT, CDR2 FQNNGV. DNA of the CDR3: TGTGCCAGCAGCTCACGGGACAGGGATCCGAGGGGCTACACCTTC. Translating gives CASSSRDRDPRGYTF.

Only a few counts were recorded for this clone. The chain carries TRBV4-1 and TRBJ1-2, with D tentatively TRBD1 (5 bases). Germline CDR1 reads MGHRA; CDR2 reads YSYEKL. Trimming left V 8 bases short and J 9 bases short, with 16 bases between. There are 12 residues in the CDR3. CDR3 sequence reads: CASGQGFKSYTF. The CDR3 DNA follows: TGCGCCAGCGGTCAGGGCTTTAAGAGCTACACCTTC.

The J gene is TRBJ2-3, the V gene TRBV5-1; D gene uncertain. The CDR3 totals 15 residues. V lost 0 bases and J lost 4, with 12 bases in between. Germline V gene sequence: CDR1 SGHRS, CDR2 YFSETQ. In DNA, the CDR3 is TGCGCCAGCAGCTTGGAACGGCTAGGCGCAGATACGCAGTATTTT. As protein: CASSLERLGADTQYF. The full variable domain, its missing parts supplied by reference TRBV5-1 and TRBJ2-3, is KAGVTQTPRYLIKTRGQQVTLSCSPISGHRSVSWYQQTPGQGLQFLFEYFSETQRNKGNFPGRFSGRQFSNSRSEMNVSTLELGDSALYLCASSLERLGADTQYFGPGTRLTVL.

This chain joins TRBV19 and TRBJ2-4; no reliable D call. CDR1 is LNHDA, CDR2 SQIVND, per germline (reference sequence). This CDR3 contains 12 residues. Trimming removed 0 bases from V and 9 bases from J, with 6 bases in between. The CDR3 is CASSIDLAIQYF. The CDR3 nucleotides read TGTGCCAGTAGTATAGATTTGGCCATTCAGTACTTC.

The rearrangement uses TRBV30 and TRBJ1-1; TRBD1 might be the D (6 bases). V lost 3 bases, J lost 6 bases, and 23 bases lay in between. The CDR3 is 16 amino acids. Germline-derived CDR1 and CDR2 are GTSNPN and SVGIG (reference sequence). The CDR3 DNA is TGTGCCTGGAGACAGGGCAGACGAGGAGCGAGGGCTGAAGCTTTCTTT. Its translation: CAWRQGRRGARAEAFF.

This clone was found a few times. The chain carries TRBV15 and TRBJ2-2; D ambiguous. CDR1 and CDR2 from the germline V gene are LNHNV and YYDKDF (reference sequence). The V end was cut by 2 bases, the J end by 5 bases, with 6 bases between. There are 13 residues in the CDR3. The CDR3 spells CATSRSRTGELFF. CDR3 DNA sequence: TGTGCCACCAGCAGATCTAGAACCGGGGAGCTGTTTTTT.